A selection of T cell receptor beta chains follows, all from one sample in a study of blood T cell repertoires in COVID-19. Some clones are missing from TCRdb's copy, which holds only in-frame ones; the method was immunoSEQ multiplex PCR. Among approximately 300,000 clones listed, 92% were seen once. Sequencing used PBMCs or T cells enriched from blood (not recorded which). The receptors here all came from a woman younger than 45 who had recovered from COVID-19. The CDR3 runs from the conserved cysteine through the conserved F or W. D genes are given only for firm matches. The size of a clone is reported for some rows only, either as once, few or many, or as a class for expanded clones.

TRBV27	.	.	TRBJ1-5	TGTGCCAGCTGGAGTCCGGATCAGCCCCAGCATTTT	CASWSPDQPQHF
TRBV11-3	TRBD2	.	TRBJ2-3	TGTGCCAGCAGCTTATTCGGGGGGACAGATACGCAGTATTTT	CASSLFGGTDTQYF
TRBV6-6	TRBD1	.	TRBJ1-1	TGTGCCAGCAGTTACCCCGAACAGAGGGGGCACACTGAAGCTTTCTTT	CASSYPEQRGHTEAFF
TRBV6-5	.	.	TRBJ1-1	TGTGCCAGCAGAGCTAGAGGCGCCAACACTGAAGCTTTCTTT	CASRARGANTEAFF
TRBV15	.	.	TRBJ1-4	TGTGCCACCAGCAAGACCCGGGGTCTGGGGGAAAAACTGTTTTTT	CATSKTRGLGEKLFF
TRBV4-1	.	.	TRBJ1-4	TGCGCCAGCAGCCAAGGAGGGAGGGTGGCTGAAAAACTGTTTTTT	CASSQGGRVAEKLFF
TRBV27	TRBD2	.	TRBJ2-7	TGTGCCAGCAGTTCATACCTAGCGGGAGGGCCCCGCGAGCAGTACTTC	CASSSYLAGGPREQYF
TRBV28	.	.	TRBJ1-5	TGTGCCAGCAGTTTAACTAGGGTCGGAAATCAGCCCCAGCATTTT	CASSLTRVGNQPQHF
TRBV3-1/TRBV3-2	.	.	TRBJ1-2	TGTGCCAGCAGTTTGGGGGGGGCTGATGGCTACACCTTC	CASSLGGADGYTF
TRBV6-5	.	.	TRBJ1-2	TGTGCCAGCAGTCCATCCATAAACACTAACTATGGCTACACCTTC	CASSPSINTNYGYTF
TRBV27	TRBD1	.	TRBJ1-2	TGTGCCAGCAGGCCCCGGGACAGGAGCTATGGCTACACCTTC	CASRPRDRSYGYTF
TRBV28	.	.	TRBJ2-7	TGTGCCAGCAGTTTAGGGAGCATCACTGCCTACGAGCAGTACTTC	CASSLGSITAYEQYF
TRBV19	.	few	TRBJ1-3	TGTGCCAGTGGGGACTCCCTTAACTCTGGAAACACCATATATTTT	CASGDSLNSGNTIYF
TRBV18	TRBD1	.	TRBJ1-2	TGTGCCAGCTCATCTCACAGGGGCCCCTATGGCTACACCTTC	CASSSHRGPYGYTF
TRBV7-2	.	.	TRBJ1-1	TGTGCCAGCAGCCCAATGGGCAGCTACACTGAAGCTTTCTTT	CASSPMGSYTEAFF
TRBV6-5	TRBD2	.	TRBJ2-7	TGTGCCAGCAGTTACTCCCGCGGGAGGGCCTCAAACGAGCAGTACTTC	CASSYSRGRASNEQYF
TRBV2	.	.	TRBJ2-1	TGTGCCAGCAGTGAAAGGTCAGGGTACAATGAGCAGTTCTTC	CASSERSGYNEQFF
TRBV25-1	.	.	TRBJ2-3	TGTGCCAGCAGTGACCCCCTCGGGACACTTCGAGATACGCAGTATTTT	CASSDPLGTLRDTQYF
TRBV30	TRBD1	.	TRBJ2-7	TGTGCCGCTGGACAGGGTATAGTTAGCGAGCAGTACTTC	CAAGQGIVSEQYF
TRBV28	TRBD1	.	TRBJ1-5	TGTGCCAGCAGTACCCGGGACAGGGTAGATTCCCAGCATTTT	CASSTRDRVDSQHF
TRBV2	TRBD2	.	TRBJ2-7	TGTGCCAGCAGTGCCTACGGCGGGAGCTCCTACGAGCAGTACTTC	CASSAYGGSSYEQYF
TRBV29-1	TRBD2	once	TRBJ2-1	TGCAGCGTTGAAAAGTCTAGCGGGACTTACAATGAGCAGTTCTTC	CSVEKSSGTYNEQFF
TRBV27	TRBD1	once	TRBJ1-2	TGTGCCAGCAGTACACGACAGGGGTTGAGCTATGGCTACACCTTC	CASSTRQGLSYGYTF
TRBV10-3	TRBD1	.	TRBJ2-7	TGTGCCTCCGACAGGGGAACATTGGACGAGCAGTACTTC	CASDRGTLDEQYF
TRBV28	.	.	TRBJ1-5	TGTGCCAGCACTCGGACTGACTATCAGCCCCAGCATTTT	CASTRTDYQPQHF
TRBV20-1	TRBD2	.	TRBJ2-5	TGCAGTGCTAGTGGGACTAGCGGGAGGGAAGAGACCCAGTACTTC	CSASGTSGREETQYF
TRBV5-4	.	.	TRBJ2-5	TGTGCCAGCAGCTTGGTGGCTAGCACGGAGACCCAGTACTTC	CASSLVASTETQYF
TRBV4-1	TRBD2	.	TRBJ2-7	TGCGCCAGCAGCCAAGAGGTGAGCCGGGAGGGCGGCGAGCAGTACTTC	CASSQEVSREGGEQYF
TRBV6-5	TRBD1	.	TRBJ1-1	TGTGCCACCCGTGGACAGGGGGTCTACACTGAAGCTTTCTTT	CATRGQGVYTEAFF
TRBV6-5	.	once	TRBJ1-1	TGTGCCAGCAGTCTTTATGACAGGAACACTGAAGCTTTCTTT	CASSLYDRNTEAFF
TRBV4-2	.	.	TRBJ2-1	TGTGCCAGCAGCCAAGATACGGTCAATGAGCAGTTCTTC	CASSQDTVNEQFF